This paragraph covers one T cell receptor (beta chain) sequence. This clonotype was seen more than once but under ten times. The antigen this receptor binds is unknown. No base quality information exists; no much larger clone differs at one position. Libraries were built with RT-PCR. Sequenced on an Illumina HiSeq 2500. TCRdb trimmed public reads at Q25 via fastp, called clones via MiXCR and kept in-frame beta chains. Identical CDR3 protein sequences are pooled into one entry, listed with their most common genes and DNA. Across this sample there are roughly 780,000 distinct CDR3 sequences, with 15% to 20% seen only once. The ten largest clones represent around 9.9% of the sample. This entry is derived from a study of response to subunit inactivated influenza vaccine (dated by TCRdb to between 2017 and 2018). The study in broad terms: Deep quantitative T cell receptor repertoire profiling was used in the study to track responses to a trivalent subunit inactivated influenza vaccine. What the authors observed across the whole study: It was suggested by the authors that each seasonal influenza vaccination may recruit only a limited number of new T cells.

Between the V and J ends, shortened by 4 bases and 6 bases respectively, the junction contains 16 bases. CDR1 and CDR2 were assigned from the germline V gene (reference sequence) as DFQATT and SNEGSKA. The CDR3 sequence holds 14 residues, the cysteine and phenylalanine included. Solely the CDR3 DNA is kept, with 42 bases framed from the first base. The V and J genes are TRBV20-1 and TRBJ2-4, with TRBD1 tentatively as D gene (7 bases match). Sequences were derived from PBMCs from blood, sampled roughly 5 days after vaccination. This clonotype was sampled from a man aged 45-60 years who received an inactivated influenza vaccine. Donor details come from another sample of the same person, matched by shared clones. The CDR3 region: CSAMEGALGNIQYF. The DNA sequence is given as TGCAGTGCTATGGAGGGGGCTCTCGGAAACATTCAGTACTTC.